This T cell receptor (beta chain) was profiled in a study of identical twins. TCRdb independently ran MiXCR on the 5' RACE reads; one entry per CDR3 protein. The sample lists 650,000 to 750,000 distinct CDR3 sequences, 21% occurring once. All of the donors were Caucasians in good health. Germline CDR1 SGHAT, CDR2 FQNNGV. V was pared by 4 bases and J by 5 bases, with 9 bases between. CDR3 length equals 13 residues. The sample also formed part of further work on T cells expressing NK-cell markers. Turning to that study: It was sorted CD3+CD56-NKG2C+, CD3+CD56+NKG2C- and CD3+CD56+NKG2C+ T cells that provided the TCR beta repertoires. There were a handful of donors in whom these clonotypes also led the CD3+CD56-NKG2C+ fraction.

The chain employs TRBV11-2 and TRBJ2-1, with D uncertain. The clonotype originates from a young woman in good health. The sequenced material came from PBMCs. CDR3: CASSSHTNNEQFF. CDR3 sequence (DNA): TGTGCCAGCAGCTCTCACACGAACAATGAGCAGTTCTTC.